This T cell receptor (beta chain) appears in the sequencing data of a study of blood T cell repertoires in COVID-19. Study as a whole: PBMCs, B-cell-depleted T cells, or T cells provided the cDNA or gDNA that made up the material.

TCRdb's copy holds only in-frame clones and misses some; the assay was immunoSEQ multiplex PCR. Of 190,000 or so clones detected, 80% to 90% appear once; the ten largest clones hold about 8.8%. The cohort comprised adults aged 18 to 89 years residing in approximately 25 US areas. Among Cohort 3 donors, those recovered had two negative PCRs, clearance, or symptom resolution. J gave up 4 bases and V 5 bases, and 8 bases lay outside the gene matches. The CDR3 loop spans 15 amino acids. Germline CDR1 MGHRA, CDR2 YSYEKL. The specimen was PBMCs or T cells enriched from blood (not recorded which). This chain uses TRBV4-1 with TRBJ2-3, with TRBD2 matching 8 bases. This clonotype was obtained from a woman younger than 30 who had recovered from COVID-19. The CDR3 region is CASSLVWTSSDTQYF. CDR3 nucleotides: TGCGCCAGCAGCTTGGTATGGACTAGCTCAGATACGCAGTATTTT.